This paragraph covers one TCR beta chain sequence. The sample is drawn from a study of blood T cell repertoires in COVID-19. For the study at large: The samples span acute and convalescent COVID-19 from the United States, Italy and Spain. The cDNA or gDNA used as material had been derived from T cells, B-cell-depleted T cells, or PBMCs.

Looked up from germline, CDR1 is SGHRS and CDR2 is YFSETQ. Germline trimming cut 7 bases from V and 5 bases from J; bases unmatched to any gene: 7. This CDR3 is 16 amino acids long. In the source study's methods: Estimates of nucleated cell counts were drawn from the amplification of reference gene primers. Sequenced by immunoSEQ multiplex PCR; TCRdb stores in-frame clones only, minus some. The V and J calls and clone size were taken over from that table, and D and trimming were inferred from the DNA. The sample consists of about 97,000 clones, around 80% of them appearing once. The chain couples TRBV5-1 to TRBJ2-1; TRBD2 matches 15 bases. This TCR came from a man between 60 and 75 years old with active or convalescent COVID-19. The source material was peripheral blood. The CDR3 sequence: CASYGLAGGPHNEQFF. DNA for the CDR3: TGCGCCAGCTACGGACTAGCGGGAGGGCCGCACAATGAGCAGTTCTTC.